This T cell receptor (beta chain) came from a study of molecular identifiers for immune sequencing clone quantification (dated by TCRdb to 2017 to 2018). A note on the overall study: For a replicate experiment, RNA from approximately 20,000 or 100,000 naive CD8 T cells was divided into five aliquots, of which four were sequenced. CD8 T cells were used in a methods study to benchmark molecular-identifier clustering-based TCR repertoire sequencing (MIDCIRS) and TCR RNA copy counting.

The paper's findings and limits, for the study overall: Naive libraries contained spiked-in Jurkat TCR RNA (around eleven copies' worth), which is not part of the donor repertoire. Spiked-in Jurkat TCR RNA equal to a single cell's worth was reported to be detectable even within 1,200,000 naive CD8 T cells. Modeling gave around 2.7 recovered TCR RNA copies per cell versus about 10 by digital PCR, implying around 30% capture efficiency. Clones above 20 RNA copies held over 99% of molecules in CMV-specific effector cells but under 1% in naive cells. When barcode sub-clustering was omitted, TCR diversity was inflated by chimeric consensus sequences, with chimeras reaching as high as 47%. Highly expanded clone sizes could be underestimated if identical TCR molecules share a barcode.

Library preparation employed PCR. Sequencing used a NextSeq 500. Bulk TCR libraries were prepared as previously described, using TCR primers listed in Table S5. The Qiagen AllPrep DNA/RNA kit was used to purify total RNA. Before analysis, reads from multiple sequencing runs of the same library were pooled. The paper's data handling went like this. Reads were retained only if the reads had an exact TCR constant sequence, and the retained reads were trimmed to 150 nt and grouped according to their 12-nt molecular barcodes. Reads in each barcode group were sub-clustered using a 15% Levenshtein threshold, and a quality-weighted consensus sequence was built for each RNA molecule. Non-functional sequences were filtered out, along with any lower-count sequence sitting one edit away from another sequence. Based on a fit of two negative binomial distributions, barcode sub-clusters having less than 20% of the maximum read count were discarded. TCRdb cleaned the public reads at Q25 with fastp, built clones with MiXCR and kept in-frame beta chains. Records with the same CDR3 protein are collapsed into one entry carrying the most frequent genes and DNA. The V and J calls come from TCRdb's annotation, not from the publication. The sample table records approximately 630,000 distinct CDR3 sequences; 25% of these occur just once. The ten largest clones represent about 0.84% of the sample.

The sample holds many counts of this clonotype. Its antigen has not been determined. No base qualities exist here, and no much larger clone lies one base off it. Libraries of naive CD8 T cells were built from around 20,000 to 1,000,000 sorted cells, with 10%, 30% or 50% of the purified RNA used. On a BD FACSAria II, naive CD8 T cells were FACS-sorted as CD8+CD4-CCR7+CD45RA+ and collected into RLT Plus buffer. Roughly nine TCR copies' worth of Jurkat RNA were spiked into roughly 19,000-1,000,000 naive CD8 T cell samples to test detection sensitivity. CD8 T cells were enriched using RosetteSep CD8+ T Cell Enrichment Cocktail and Ficoll-Paque, and the enriched cells then underwent ACK red cell lysis. Compared with germline, V lacks 4 bases and J lacks 2 bases; bases without a gene match: 6. From cysteine to phenylalanine, the CDR3 is 15 amino acids long. Kept here is only the CDR3 DNA, which spans 45 bases and is read in frame from base 1. CDR1 and CDR2 are read off the germline V gene (reference sequence) as SEHNR and FQNEAQ.

Source material: naive CD8+ T cells from blood, with Jurkat cell RNA spiked in. The sample's cell subset or site label, decoded: FACS-sorted CD8+CD4-CCR7+CD45RA+ naive T cells. The sequence is built from TRBV7-9 and TRBJ1-1; TRBD1 lines up with 8 middle nucleotides. The receptor comes from a human donor in good health. Some libraries in this study had Jurkat cell RNA spiked in. CDR3 sequence: CASSSWTGSNTEAFF. The bases are TGTGCCAGCAGCTCCTGGACAGGGTCCAACACTGAAGCTTTCTTT.